Each of the 21 T cell receptor beta chains below was sequenced from the same sample in a study of identical twins. Using its own MiXCR run on the 5' RACE reads, TCRdb lists one record per CDR3 protein. The data hold 350,000 to 450,000 distinct CDR3 sequences, with less than 20% observed a single time. Sequenced sample: naive T cells sorted from blood. These TCRs come from a man aged 45 to 65 in good health.

There are a few counts of this clonotype. The rearrangement joins TRBV7-9 to TRBJ2-2; perhaps TRBD2 as D (5 bases). The V end lost 1 base, the J end lost 7 bases, and 13 bases lay between the germline ends. This CDR3 region has 15 residues. Germline V gene sequence: CDR1 SEHNR, CDR2 FQNEAQ (reference sequence). Here the CDR3 DNA reads TGTGCCAGCAGCTTAGTGACGTTAGCGAACGGGGAGCTGTTTTTT. Its translation: CASSLVTLANGELFF.

The rearrangement joins TRBV29-1 to TRBJ1-2, with D unresolved. Germline V gene data show CDR1 as SQVTM and CDR2 as ANQGSEA. V dropped 4 bases and J dropped 4 bases, with 31 bases sitting between them. The CDR3 contains 19 residues. As DNA, the CDR3 is TGCAGCGTTGGTGAGACCCCAGGATATAGAACTCACCTGAGCTATGGCTACACCTTC. Amino acid sequence: CSVGETPGYRTHLSYGYTF.

The chain recombines TRBV12-3 or TRBV12-4 with TRBJ1-4, with 7 bases fitting TRBD1. J was trimmed by 7 bases and V by 5 bases; bases with no gene match: 7. The CDR3 length is 14 residues. The CDR3 protein is CASSPTGLTEKLFF. CDR3 bases: TGTGCCAGCAGTCCGACAGGGCTGACTGAAAAACTGTTTTTT.

This clonotype was observed a handful of times. The chain links TRBV7-2 to TRBJ2-1, with D possibly TRBD1 on 6 matching bases. V lost 1 base, J lost 5 bases, and 12 bases lay in between. The CDR3 has 15 amino acids. The germline V gene has CDR1 SGHTA and CDR2 FQGNSA. For the CDR3, the DNA is TGTGCCAGCAGCTTAGGAGGGACAAAACACAATGAGCAGTTCTTC. Protein product: CASSLGGTKHNEQFF.

The gene calls are TRBV5-1 and TRBJ2-4, with D perhaps given as TRBD1 or TRBD2 (5 bases each). Germline lookup yields CDR1 SGHRS and CDR2 YFSETQ. Between the trimmed V and J ends, which lost 0 bases and 4 bases, there was a span of 11 bases. The CDR3 sequence is 15 residues long. Here the CDR3 reads CASSLGWRTKNIQYF. In DNA form, the CDR3 reads TGCGCCAGCAGCTTGGGCTGGAGGACAAAAAACATTCAGTACTTC.

The genes are TRBV27 and TRBJ2-3; 15 bases match TRBD2. CDR1 is MNHEY, CDR2 SMNVEV, per germline (reference sequence). V dropped 5 bases and J dropped 2; count of bases not matched to a gene: 8. The CDR3 consists of 18 residues. CDR3 coding DNA: TGTGCCAGCAGTCCGTGGACTAGCGGGAGGGTATTCACAGATACGCAGTATTTT. It codes for CASSPWTSGRVFTDTQYF.

There are many counts of this clonotype. The genes are TRBV28 and TRBJ1-1; no clear D. Germline CDR1 reads MDHEN; CDR2 reads SYDVKM. This CDR3 comprises 17 residues. The V end was cut by 1 base, the J end by 0 bases, with 15 bases between. CDR3 sequence: CASSLFGSAGLNTEAFF. Written as DNA, the CDR3 is TGTGCCAGCAGTTTATTCGGGTCTGCGGGCCTGAACACTGAAGCTTTCTTT. Full variable domain (remainder filled in from reference TRBV28 and TRBJ1-1): DVKVTQSSRYLVKRTGEKVFLECVQDMDHENMFWYRQDPGLGLRLIYFSYDVKMKEKGDIPEGYSVSREKKERFSLILESASTNQTSMYLCASSLFGSAGLNTEAFFGQGTRLTVV.

The V call is TRBV20-1, the J call TRBJ2-7; D is possibly TRBD1 (6 bases). Between the trimmed V and J ends, which lost 4 bases and 6 bases, there was a span of 19 bases. The CDR3 sequence is 14 residues long. Germline CDR1 and CDR2: DFQATT and SNEGSKA (reference sequence). CDR3 in DNA: TGCAGTGCTAAGTTACAGGGTGTATCGAGCGAGCAGTACTTC. Translated, it gives CSAKLQGVSSEQYF.

This rearrangement joins TRBV28 to TRBJ2-1; D gene ambiguous. CDR3 length equals 14 residues. V was cut by 6 bases and J by 10 bases, with 19 bases left in between. Germline CDR1 reads MDHEN; CDR2 reads SYDVKM. This CDR3 reads CASRSPRPLEEQFF. The CDR3 DNA reads as TGTGCCAGCAGGTCCCCGAGGCCGTTAGAAGAGCAGTTCTTC.

This chain joins TRBV24-1 and TRBJ2-1; 10 nucleotides match TRBD1. Germline V gene sequence: CDR1 KGHDR, CDR2 SFDVKD. The length of the CDR3 is 16 residues. The ends lost 1 base at V and 9 bases at J; junction bases unmatched: 8. The CDR3 loop reads CATSDFPGQGLGEQFF. CDR3 bases: TGTGCCACCAGTGATTTTCCGGGACAGGGGCTAGGTGAGCAGTTCTTC.

This clonotype was seen repeatedly, ten times or more. Here the CDR3 DNA reads TGCACCAGCAGCCACCTACTTAGACCGAAGCTAGCGGGGGCCGGAGAGACCCAGTACTTC. Protein sequence: CTSSHLLRPKLAGAGETQYF. This sequence joins TRBV1 and TRBJ2-5; whether TRBD2, the table's D call, matches the DNA was not checked. TRBV1 is listed as a pseudogene. This CDR3 is 20 amino acids long.

This clonotype was counted between two and nine times. The V gene is TRBV10-3, the J gene TRBJ2-2; 8 nucleotides align to TRBD2. CDR1 and CDR2 from the germline V gene are ENHRY and SYGVKD. Losses at the gene ends were 8 bases for V and 5 bases for J; bases not matched to a gene: 7. CDR3 size: 14 residues. The CDR3 loop reads CAIGAGGETGELFF. The CDR3 coding sequence is TGTGCCATCGGGGCGGGAGGTGAAACCGGGGAGCTGTTTTTT.

The V call is TRBV18, the J call TRBJ1-2; 7 nucleotides align to TRBD1. With 2 bases clipped from V and 2 bases from J, the junction kept 2 bases outside the gene matches. The CDR3 runs to 14 residues. The germline V gene encodes CDR1 KGHSH and CDR2 LQKENI. CDR3 nucleotides: TGTGCCAGCTCACCAGCGACAGGGAACTATGGCTACACCTTC. Amino acid sequence: CASSPATGNYGYTF. The variable domain in full, with the rest retrieved from reference TRBV18 and TRBJ1-2, is NAGVMQNPRHLVRRRGQEARLRCSPMKGHSHVYWYRQLPEEGLKFMVYLQKENIIDESGMPKERFSAEFPKEGPSILRIQQVVRGDSAAYFCASSPATGNYGYTFGSGTRLTVV.

This clonotype has at least ten counts. The V and J genes are TRBV6-2 or TRBV6-3 and TRBJ2-7; no clear D. The CDR3 is made up of 11 amino acids. Germline CDR1 MNHEY, CDR2 SVGEGT. The germline V and J ends were trimmed by 8 bases and 1 base, with 6 bases remaining between them. Here the CDR3 reads CASGRSYEQYF. In DNA, the CDR3 is TGTGCCAGCGGCAGATCCTACGAGCAGTACTTC.

In this sample, this clonotype turned up many times. The V call is TRBV11-2, the J call TRBJ2-7; D is undetermined. Germline CDR1 and CDR2: SGHAT and FQNNGV. This CDR3 spans 15 amino acids. The V end lost 6 bases, the J end lost 0 bases, and 15 bases lay between the germline ends. The CDR3 spells CASRRPGHSSYEQYF. DNA for the CDR3: TGTGCCAGCAGACGTCCGGGCCATAGCTCCTACGAGCAGTACTTC.

V is TRBV5-5 and J is TRBJ2-2; maybe TRBD1 (5 bases). Germline CDR1 and CDR2: SGHKS and YYEKEE (reference sequence). The germline V and J ends were trimmed by 4 bases and 1 base, with 11 bases remaining between them. The CDR3 length is 15 residues. This chain's CDR3 is CASSRLQGNTGELFF. The CDR3 region has the DNA TGTGCCAGCAGCAGGTTGCAGGGGAACACCGGGGAGCTGTTTTTT.

This clonotype was counted at least ten times. The chain joins TRBV29-1 to TRBJ1-2; D ambiguous. The V end was cut by 0 bases, the J end by 0 bases, with 8 bases between. The length of the CDR3 is 14 residues. The germline V gene has CDR1 SQVTM and CDR2 ANQGSEA. For the CDR3, the DNA is TGCAGCGTTGAAGATCTACAAACTAACTATGGCTACACCTTC. The encoded protein is CSVEDLQTNYGYTF.

In this sample, this clonotype turned up a few times. The genes are TRBV12-3 or TRBV12-4 and TRBJ2-3; D is possibly TRBD1 (5 bases). The CDR3 is 14 amino acids. V shed 3 bases and J shed 5 bases, with 12 bases lying between them. The CDR3 DNA reads as TGTGCCAGCAGTTTGTTCCAGGGTGAAGATACGCAGTATTTT. Residues: CASSLFQGEDTQYF.

The chain uses TRBV6-1 and TRBJ2-7; TRBD2 might be the D (6 bases). Germline CDR1 MNHNS, CDR2 SASEGT. The CDR3 length is 15 residues. Trimming removed 9 bases from V and 2 bases from J, with 20 bases in between. The CDR3 sequence is CARVVIGGIAYEQYF. The DNA of the CDR3 is TGTGCCAGGGTAGTTATCGGGGGTATCGCCTACGAGCAGTACTTC.

This clonotype was seen only a few times. This chain uses TRBV20-1 with TRBJ2-3; D is unresolved. V lost 5 bases, J lost 2 bases, and 14 bases lay in between. Germline V gene data show CDR1 as DFQATT and CDR2 as SNEGSKA (reference sequence). This CDR3 spans 14 amino acids. CDR3 in amino acids: CSAPRGRATDTQYF. The DNA of the CDR3 is TGCAGTGCTCCCCGCGGTCGCGCCACAGATACGCAGTATTTT.

This clonotype was observed a handful of times. The CDR3, as DNA: TGTGCCACCAGCAAAGACAGGGTCGATCATTTAGACAATGAGCAGTTCTTC. Its protein is CATSKDRVDHLDNEQFF. The chain is built from TRBV15 and TRBJ2-1; the match to TRBD1 covers 7 bases. The germline V gene encodes CDR1 LNHNV and CDR2 YYDKDF (reference sequence). This CDR3 region has 17 residues. V shed 4 bases and J 5 bases; nucleotides not matched to a gene: 14.